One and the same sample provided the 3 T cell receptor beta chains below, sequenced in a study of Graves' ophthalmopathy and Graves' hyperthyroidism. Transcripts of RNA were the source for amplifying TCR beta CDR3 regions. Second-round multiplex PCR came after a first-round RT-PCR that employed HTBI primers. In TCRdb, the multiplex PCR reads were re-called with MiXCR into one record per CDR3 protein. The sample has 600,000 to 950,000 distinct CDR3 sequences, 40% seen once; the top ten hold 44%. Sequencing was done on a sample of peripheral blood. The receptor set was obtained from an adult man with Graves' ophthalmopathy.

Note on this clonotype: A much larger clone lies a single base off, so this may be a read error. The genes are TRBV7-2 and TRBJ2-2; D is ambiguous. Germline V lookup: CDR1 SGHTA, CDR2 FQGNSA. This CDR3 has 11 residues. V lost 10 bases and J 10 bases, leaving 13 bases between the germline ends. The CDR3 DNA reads TGTGCCACCAAGATCCCCGAGGAGCTGTTTTTT. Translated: CATKIPEELFF.

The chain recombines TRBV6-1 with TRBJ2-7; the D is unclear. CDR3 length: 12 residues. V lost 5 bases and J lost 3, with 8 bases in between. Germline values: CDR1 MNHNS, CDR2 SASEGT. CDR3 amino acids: CASSRLNYEQYF. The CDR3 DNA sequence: TGTGCCAGCAGTCGACTCAACTACGAGCAGTACTTC.

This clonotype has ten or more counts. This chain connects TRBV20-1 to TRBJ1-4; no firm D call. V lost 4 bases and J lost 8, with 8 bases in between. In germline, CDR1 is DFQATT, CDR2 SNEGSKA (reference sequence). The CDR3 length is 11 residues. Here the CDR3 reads CSATSTEKLFF. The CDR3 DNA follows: TGCAGTGCTACCTCCACAGAAAAACTGTTTTTT.